This T cell receptor beta chain emerged from a study of blood T cell repertoires in COVID-19 (dated by TCRdb to the early 2020s). At the level of the whole study: The collaborator samples originated in the United States, Italy and Spain and spanned the acute and convalescent phases of COVID-19. The material from the prospective study consisted of cDNA or gDNA derived from T cells, B-cell-depleted T cells, or PBMCs. Samples were obtained from the ongoing ImmuneRACE study (first 160 participants) and from roughly 1,300 subjects provided by 6 global collaborators. The sample metadata nearly always contained a de-identified subject ID, COVID-19 status, age in years and sex. A freely available public database, intended as a resource for researchers studying the immune response to SARS-CoV-2, is where the repertoires were released. Where available, HLA class I and class II types were obtained from metadata supplied by the sample provider rather than from assay-based typing. The dataset comprised deeply sampled blood TCRbeta repertoires from subjects exposed to, actively infected with, or recovered from COVID-19.

V loses 2 bases of germline sequence and J loses 1 base, and the interval between the two ends is 5 bases. The germline V gene sets CDR1 to MNHEY and CDR2 to SVGEGT. The CDR3 contains 13 residues, cysteine and phenylalanine counted. Left in the record is the CDR3 DNA by itself, 39 bases read in frame from the first base. With respect to this clone: Its antigen has not been determined. The sample holds no much larger clone one base away, and base qualities are not on file.

TCRbeta CDR3 regions were amplified from genomic DNA by means of the immunoSEQ Assay, a bias-controlled multiplex PCR. As for the authors' bioinformatics: The number of nucleated cells in each sample was estimated from the amplification of reference gene primers within the assay. To quantify the absolute abundance of each unique TCRbeta CDR3 rearrangement, sequence reads were collapsed and filtered. For each sample, productive Simpson clonality was calculated as the square root of Simpson's diversity index over productive rearrangements. The clones in this table, taken by TCRdb from immuneACCESS, are in-frame only. Not every clone is retained; where verified, under half of the shortfall comes from an unresolved V gene, and the cause of the rest is unknown. The V and J calls and the clone size are those of that table, but D and trimming were determined from the DNA. Counted in this sample were about 250,000 clones; 86% of them appeared once. The top ten hold less than 3% of the sample.

Whole blood was collected in K2EDTA tubes by collaborating institutions according to the institutions' own protocols. Collaborator samples were shipped for TCRbeta analysis as frozen whole blood, isolated PBMCs, or DNA extracted from either sample type. General findings and caveats noted by the study authors: The quantity of clinical and demographic metadata differed by source and by participant and was supplied without curation.

The rearranged segments are TRBV6-2 or TRBV6-3 and TRBJ1-2, with the D gene not clear enough to name. This TCR was sampled from a woman aged 25 to 39 with active or convalescent COVID-19. The sequenced material came from peripheral blood. The CDR3: CASSYRVNYGYTF. The DNA sequence follows: TGTGCCAGCAGTTACCGAGTTAACTATGGCTACACCTTC.